A selection of T cell receptor beta chains follows, all from one sample in a study of blood T cell repertoires in COVID-19. Data came from immunoSEQ multiplex PCR; TCRdb stores just in-frame clones and leaves some out. The top ten hold 10% to 15% of the sample, which has under 150,000 clones, more than 60% seen once. Sequencing was carried out using peripheral blood. These receptors all come from a man aged 80 or over with acute or convalescent COVID-19. Both conserved end residues are part of each CDR3. The D gene is left open where the match is weak. Some rows have no size entry. The others give once, few or many, or a class for an expanded clone.

V: TRBV18; size: .; D: .; J: TRBJ2-5; DNA: TGTGCCAGCTCACCAGAGGGAGAGACCCAGTACTTC; CDR3: CASSPEGETQYF
V: TRBV5-4; size: .; D: .; J: TRBJ1-6; DNA: TGTGCCTACCAGCAGGGTAAGAATTCACCCCTCCACTTT; CDR3: CAYQQGKNSPLHF
V: TRBV10-3; size: .; D: TRBD1; J: TRBJ1-1; DNA: TGTGCCATCAGTGCATTCCAGGGGGCGAACACTGAAGCTTTCTTT; CDR3: CAISAFQGANTEAFF
V: TRBV7-9; size: .; D: .; J: TRBJ2-1; DNA: TGTGCCAGCACCCGTCAGAGGGTGGGATACAATGAGCAGTTCTTC; CDR3: CASTRQRVGYNEQFF
V: TRBV7-9; size: .; D: .; J: TRBJ1-1; DNA: TGTGCCAGCAGCTTGTCGCCGGGTCAGGGTATCACTGAAGCTTTCTTT; CDR3: CASSLSPGQGITEAFF
V: TRBV4-1; size: few; D: TRBD1; J: TRBJ1-6; DNA: TGCGCCAGCAGCCAAGATGGTCAGGGGGTACCCCTCCACTTT; CDR3: CASSQDGQGVPLHF
V: TRBV25-1; size: .; D: TRBD2; J: TRBJ2-7; DNA: TGTGCCAGCCAGCGGGGGCCGGTGTACGAGCAGTACTTC; CDR3: CASQRGPVYEQYF
V: TRBV18; size: .; D: .; J: TRBJ2-7; DNA: TGTGCCAGCTCACCACCGGCCAGTTCATACGAGCAGTACTTC; CDR3: CASSPPASSYEQYF
V: TRBV28; size: .; D: .; J: TRBJ1-5; DNA: TGTGCCAGCAGTTTGGGCAGGGATCAGCCCCAGCATTTT; CDR3: CASSLGRDQPQHF
V: TRBV6-6; size: once; D: .; J: TRBJ1-5; DNA: TGTGCCAGCAGTTACGAGGGGGAAAGGAGCAATCAGCCCCAGCATTTT; CDR3: CASSYEGERSNQPQHF
V: TRBV5-1; size: .; D: TRBD1; J: TRBJ1-4; DNA: TGCGCCAGCAGGGGGACAGGGGAGGAAAAACTGTTTTTT; CDR3: CASRGTGEEKLFF
V: TRBV7-9; size: .; D: .; J: TRBJ1-4; DNA: TGTGCCAGCACCCTCGGAGACAGCCGGAATGAAAAACTGTTTTTT; CDR3: CASTLGDSRNEKLFF
V: TRBV10-3; size: .; D: TRBD1; J: TRBJ1-5; DNA: TGTGCCATCAGTGAGCGAGGACAGGGCCTCAATCAGCCCCAGCATTTT; CDR3: CAISERGQGLNQPQHF
V: TRBV19; size: .; D: TRBD2; J: TRBJ2-1; DNA: TGTGCCAGTAGTCGCTTTGGCGCGGGGGGTTACAATGAGCAGTTCTTC; CDR3: CASSRFGAGGYNEQFF
V: TRBV7-9; size: .; D: TRBD2; J: TRBJ2-1; DNA: TGTGCCAGCACCCTCTGGGGGGGGAGCTCCTACAATGAGCAGTTCTTC; CDR3: CASTLWGGSSYNEQFF
V: TRBV7-3; size: .; D: .; J: TRBJ1-5; DNA: TGTGCCAGCAGCTTGAGTGATAATCAGCCCCAGCATTTT; CDR3: CASSLSDNQPQHF
V: TRBV3-1/TRBV3-2; size: .; D: TRBD1; J: TRBJ2-2; DNA: TGTGCCAGCAGCCAAGAGGACAGGGCAGCCGGGGAGCTGTTTTTT; CDR3: CASSQEDRAAGELFF
V: TRBV25-1; size: .; D: .; J: TRBJ1-2; DNA: TGTGCCAGCAGCGAAGGGGCAGAGTCTCCCCCCCTCTATGGCTACACCTTC; CDR3: CASSEGAESPPLYGYTF
V: TRBV6-6; size: many; D: .; J: TRBJ2-7; DNA: TGTGCCAGCAGTCAGGGACATATCTACGAGCAGTACTTC; CDR3: CASSQGHIYEQYF
V: TRBV4-2; size: many; D: TRBD2; J: TRBJ2-3; DNA: TGTGCCAGCAGCCCCAGACTAGCGGGGGGGCTTAGCACAGATACGCAGTATTTT; CDR3: CASSPRLAGGLSTDTQYF
V: TRBV15; size: .; D: .; J: TRBJ2-3; DNA: TGTGCCACCGGTTTTGACAGACCAGATACGCAGTATTTT; CDR3: CATGFDRPDTQYF
V: TRBV19; size: .; D: TRBD2; J: TRBJ2-7; DNA: TGTGCCAGTACCACCCCCGGGGGGGTTCAGTACTTC; CDR3: CASTTPGGVQYF
V: TRBV27; size: .; D: .; J: TRBJ1-6; DNA: TGTGCCAGCAGTTCGGACAGTCTGAGCTCCTATAATTCACCCCTCCACTTT; CDR3: CASSSDSLSSYNSPLHF
V: TRBV2; size: .; D: TRBD1; J: TRBJ2-3; DNA: TGTGCCAGCAGATCGGGACAGAACACAGATACGCAGTATTTT; CDR3: CASRSGQNTDTQYF
V: TRBV5-1; size: few; D: .; J: TRBJ2-1; DNA: TGCGCCAGCAGCCCTGGGAGGGGGTACAATGAGCAGTTCTTC; CDR3: CASSPGRGYNEQFF
V: TRBV15; size: .; D: .; J: TRBJ1-2; DNA: TGTGCCACCAGCAGAGGGGGGGGCTTCGGCTACACCTTC; CDR3: CATSRGGGFGYTF
V: TRBV2; size: .; D: TRBD2; J: TRBJ2-5; DNA: TGTGCCAGCAATCCCCGCGGGGGTGGATGGGAGACCCAGTACTTC; CDR3: CASNPRGGGWETQYF
V: TRBV18; size: .; D: .; J: TRBJ2-7; DNA: TGTGCCAGCTCCCTGTCGCCCGTACGGGGGTCCGAGCAGTACTTC; CDR3: CASSLSPVRGSEQYF
V: TRBV6-5; size: .; D: .; J: TRBJ2-1; DNA: TGTGCCAGCAGTTCAGTCATCAGCTCCTACAATGAGCAGTTCTTC; CDR3: CASSSVISSYNEQFF
V: TRBV19; size: .; D: TRBD1; J: TRBJ2-7; DNA: TGTGCCAGTAGTATAGGCCGGACAGGGGTGAGGGACGAGCAGTACTTC; CDR3: CASSIGRTGVRDEQYF
V: TRBV9; size: .; D: .; J: TRBJ1-2; DNA: TGTGCCAGCAGCGTAGAACAGGGCTATGGCTACACCTTC; CDR3: CASSVEQGYGYTF
V: TRBV4-3; size: few; D: TRBD2; J: TRBJ2-2; DNA: TGCGCCAGCAGCCAGAGGGCTAGCGGGTACACCGGGGAGCTGTTTTTT; CDR3: CASSQRASGYTGELFF
V: TRBV27; size: .; D: .; J: TRBJ1-2; DNA: TGTGCCAGCAGTTTAAACCCGGGGGGAATATATGGCTACACCTTC; CDR3: CASSLNPGGIYGYTF
V: TRBV5-5; size: .; D: .; J: TRBJ2-2; DNA: TGTGCCAGCAGTTCCTCCGGGACACAGAACACCGGGGAGCTGTTTTTT; CDR3: CASSSSGTQNTGELFF
V: TRBV6-2/TRBV6-3; size: .; D: TRBD1; J: TRBJ2-3; DNA: TGTGCCAGCAGTCCACAGGGGGTGGGCACAGATACGCAGTATTTT; CDR3: CASSPQGVGTDTQYF
V: TRBV10-3; size: .; D: .; J: TRBJ2-3; DNA: TGTGCCATCAGCGCAGACGTGGGGGCCCTTGCATACACAGATACGCAGTATTTT; CDR3: CAISADVGALAYTDTQYF
V: TRBV28; size: .; D: .; J: TRBJ1-2; DNA: TGTGCCAGCAGTGAGGTCACTAACTATGGCTACACCTTC; CDR3: CASSEVTNYGYTF
V: TRBV15; size: .; D: .; J: TRBJ2-5; DNA: TGTGCCACCAGCAGAGATGGGGGGAAAGAGACCCAGTACTTC; CDR3: CATSRDGGKETQYF
V: TRBV18; size: .; D: .; J: TRBJ2-2; DNA: TGTGCCAGTTCACCACTCAGGGTTCCCGGGGAGCTGTTTTTT; CDR3: CASSPLRVPGELFF
V: TRBV6-2/TRBV6-3; size: .; D: TRBD2; J: TRBJ2-5; DNA: TGTGCCAGCAGTCAACCGACTAGCGGGGGAGCAGAGACCCAGTACTTC; CDR3: CASSQPTSGGAETQYF
V: TRBV19; size: many; D: TRBD1; J: TRBJ1-5; DNA: TGTGCCAGTAGTATGGCCGGACAGGGAAATTGGGAGCCCCAGCATTTT; CDR3: CASSMAGQGNWEPQHF
V: TRBV18; size: .; D: .; J: TRBJ1-1; DNA: TGTGCCAGCTCACCATTACAGGAAGCTTTCTTT; CDR3: CASSPLQEAFF
V: TRBV7-2; size: few; D: .; J: TRBJ1-3; DNA: TGTGCCAGCAGCTTTCCGGGAAACACCATATATTTT; CDR3: CASSFPGNTIYF
V: TRBV6-2/TRBV6-3; size: .; D: .; J: TRBJ2-5; DNA: TGTGCCAGCAGTTACTCGGCGACTAACCTCCAAGAGACCCAGTACTTC; CDR3: CASSYSATNLQETQYF
V: TRBV27; size: .; D: .; J: TRBJ1-5; DNA: TGTGCCAGCAGTGACAGCCCCGGCAATCAGCCCCAGCATTTT; CDR3: CASSDSPGNQPQHF
V: TRBV12-5; size: .; D: TRBD2; J: TRBJ2-2; DNA: TGTGCTAGTGGTAAAGGACTAGCGGGGGTCCCGAACACCGGGGAGCTGTTTTTT; CDR3: CASGKGLAGVPNTGELFF
V: TRBV6-5; size: many; D: .; J: TRBJ2-3; DNA: TGTGCCAGCAGTTACAACGGGGTCGCAGATACGCAGTATTTT; CDR3: CASSYNGVADTQYF
V: TRBV19; size: .; D: .; J: TRBJ2-7; DNA: TGTGCCAGTGGAGGCTACGAGCAGTACTTC; CDR3: CASGGYEQYF
V: TRBV7-6; size: .; D: .; J: TRBJ2-2; DNA: TGTGCCAGCAGCTCACCACAGGGTATCGGGGAGCTGTTTTTT; CDR3: CASSSPQGIGELFF
V: TRBV11-2; size: .; D: TRBD2; J: TRBJ2-5; DNA: TGTGCCAGCAGTTACACTAGCGGGGAGACCCAGTACTTC; CDR3: CASSYTSGETQYF
V: TRBV5-1; size: .; D: TRBD1; J: TRBJ1-5; DNA: TGCGCCAACCTACTCGGGACAGGGCGGCCCGGGGGCAATCAGCCCCAGCATTTT; CDR3: CANLLGTGRPGGNQPQHF
V: TRBV15; size: .; D: .; J: TRBJ1-5; DNA: TGTGCCACCAGCAGAGTTGGGGGGGCGGTCCTGTATCAGCCCCAGCATTTT; CDR3: CATSRVGGAVLYQPQHF
V: TRBV3-1/TRBV3-2; size: .; D: .; J: TRBJ2-7; DNA: TGTGCCAGCAGCCCTAGGACAGCTTCGGGCGAGCAGTACTTC; CDR3: CASSPRTASGEQYF
V: TRBV4-3; size: .; D: TRBD1; J: TRBJ1-2; DNA: TGCGCCAGCAGCCAAAGCGTCAGGGGGCTTGAAGGCTACACCTTC; CDR3: CASSQSVRGLEGYTF